This TCR beta chain was captured by sequencing in a study of shared clonotypes between healthy human individuals. Study details: Three plates each covered CD4 naive and memory; CD8 naive two, CD8 memory one. General study findings and limits: The study generally estimated greater richness for naive than memory subsets. Generation probabilities of non-shared clonotypes were lower (relative to those shared by all four donors).

Remarks on this clone: Its antigen is not identified. The junction shows a germline mismatch at one end, possibly a read error.

The CD4+ fraction was divided into a CD45RA+ naive subset and a CD45RA-negative memory subset. The assay was immunoSEQ multiplex PCR, and TCRdb's table has in-frame clones only and misses some. The sample has millions of clones, 85% to 95% seen once. Sequencing was done on a sample of naive CD4+ T cells sorted from blood. Subset here: CD45RA+ positively selected. The receptor was derived from a young man in good health.

CDR3 protein: CASSEAKTLTF. CDR3 nucleotide sequence: TGTGCCAGCAGTGAAGCCAAGACGCTCACCTTT. The chain employs TRBV6-1 and TRBJ1-1; D ambiguous. The CDR3 totals 11 residues. The V gene's germline CDR1 is MNHNS and CDR2 SASEGT.